The rows below give T cell receptor beta chains drawn from one sample of a study of blood T cell repertoires in COVID-19. TCRdb's table, derived via immunoSEQ multiplex PCR, lists solely in-frame clones and lacks some. This sample carries 100,000 or so clones, just under 85% of them seen once, and the ten largest clones take just under 10%. The specimen was peripheral blood. All receptors derive from a man aged 35 to 55 with active or convalescent COVID-19. CDR3s include the opening cysteine and the closing phenylalanine or tryptophan. D genes are given only for firm matches. The size of a clone is reported for some rows only, either as once, few or many, or as a class for expanded clones.

CDR3nt: TGTGCCAGCAGCTTAGGCCAGGGGACCGAAGCTTTCTTT
CDR3aa: CASSLGQGTEAFF
j_gene: TRBJ1-1
v_gene: TRBV11-2
abundance: .
d_gene: .

CDR3nt: TGTGCCAGCAGCTTTTCCGGGGGGGCAAATGAGCAGTTCTTC
CDR3aa: CASSFSGGANEQFF
j_gene: TRBJ2-1
v_gene: TRBV7-2
abundance: .
d_gene: TRBD2

CDR3nt: TGTGCCAGCTCACCGCAAAGACAGGGGACCGGGGAGCTGTTTTTT
CDR3aa: CASSPQRQGTGELFF
j_gene: TRBJ2-2
v_gene: TRBV18
abundance: once
d_gene: TRBD1

CDR3nt: TGTGCCAGCAGTTCAACAGGGTTGGCTGAAGCTTTCTTT
CDR3aa: CASSSTGLAEAFF
j_gene: TRBJ1-1
v_gene: TRBV6-5
abundance: .
d_gene: .

CDR3nt: TGTGCCAGCAGTTTTTGGGGACAGGGGAACTATGGCTACACCTTC
CDR3aa: CASSFWGQGNYGYTF
j_gene: TRBJ1-2
v_gene: TRBV27
abundance: .
d_gene: TRBD1

CDR3nt: TGTGCCAGTACCGTGGCCAGGGGTACAGGGGCCAACGTCCTGACTTTC
CDR3aa: CASTVARGTGANVLTF
j_gene: TRBJ2-6
v_gene: TRBV19
abundance: .
d_gene: .

CDR3nt: TGTGCCATCAGGTCAGAACAGGGTAGCTATGGCTACACCTTC
CDR3aa: CAIRSEQGSYGYTF
j_gene: TRBJ1-2
v_gene: TRBV10-3
abundance: .
d_gene: .

CDR3nt: TGTGCCAGCAGTTCCTCCGGGACAGTCAATTCACCCCTCCACTTT
CDR3aa: CASSSSGTVNSPLHF
j_gene: TRBJ1-6
v_gene: TRBV6-6
abundance: few
d_gene: TRBD1

CDR3nt: TGTGCCAGCAGTGGACGCGGGACTAGCGGTCTCACAGATACGCAGTATTTT
CDR3aa: CASSGRGTSGLTDTQYF
j_gene: TRBJ2-3
v_gene: TRBV6-1
abundance: .
d_gene: TRBD2

CDR3nt: TGTGCCAGCAGGACATCCCACCCCAGCACCTACGAGCAGTACTTC
CDR3aa: CASRTSHPSTYEQYF
j_gene: TRBJ2-7
v_gene: TRBV6-6
abundance: .
d_gene: .

CDR3nt: TGTGCCAGCAGCTTGGGGAGCGGGGGTCCCACCTACAATGAGCAGTTCTTC
CDR3aa: CASSLGSGGPTYNEQFF
j_gene: TRBJ2-1
v_gene: TRBV5-4
abundance: .
d_gene: TRBD2

CDR3nt: TGTGCCAGTAGTAACGACAGGGGCCTGCAAGAGACCCAGTACTTC
CDR3aa: CASSNDRGLQETQYF
j_gene: TRBJ2-5
v_gene: TRBV19
abundance: .
d_gene: TRBD1

CDR3nt: TGTGCCAGCAGCTTGCGATGGACAGACAATGGCTACACCTTC
CDR3aa: CASSLRWTDNGYTF
j_gene: TRBJ1-2
v_gene: TRBV5-6
abundance: .
d_gene: .

CDR3nt: TGTGCCAGCAGCGTTCAAGGGGTTGGCACTGAAGCTTTCTTT
CDR3aa: CASSVQGVGTEAFF
j_gene: TRBJ1-1
v_gene: TRBV9
abundance: .
d_gene: .

CDR3nt: TGTGCCAGCAGGCCAGGCGGGTACGAGCAGTACTTC
CDR3aa: CASRPGGYEQYF
j_gene: TRBJ2-7
v_gene: TRBV12-3/TRBV12-4
abundance: .
d_gene: .

CDR3nt: TGTGCCAGTAGGGTCGTGAAGGGCGGGAATTCACCCCTCCACTTT
CDR3aa: CASRVVKGGNSPLHF
j_gene: TRBJ1-6
v_gene: TRBV19
abundance: .
d_gene: .

CDR3nt: TGTGCCAGCAGCTACAGCTCCTACGAGCAGTACTTC
CDR3aa: CASSYSSYEQYF
j_gene: TRBJ2-7
v_gene: TRBV7-9
abundance: .
d_gene: .

CDR3nt: TGTGCCAGCAGTTACTCGGAGCGGGAACAGTACTTC
CDR3aa: CASSYSEREQYF
j_gene: TRBJ2-7
v_gene: TRBV6-6
abundance: few
d_gene: TRBD2

CDR3nt: TGTGCCAGCAGCCGGTCCAGCGGGGGCCTTGGTGAGCAGTTCTTC
CDR3aa: CASSRSSGGLGEQFF
j_gene: TRBJ2-1
v_gene: TRBV3-1/TRBV3-2
abundance: .
d_gene: TRBD2

CDR3nt: TGTGCCAGCAGCTCCCAGTGGAGCTATGGCTACACCTTC
CDR3aa: CASSSQWSYGYTF
j_gene: TRBJ1-2
v_gene: TRBV7-9
abundance: .
d_gene: .

CDR3nt: TGCGCCAGCAGCTTTTCGGGGACAGGGGTTCGGAATGAGCAGTTCTTC
CDR3aa: CASSFSGTGVRNEQFF
j_gene: TRBJ2-1
v_gene: TRBV5-1
abundance: .
d_gene: TRBD1

CDR3nt: TGTGCCAGCAGTGAATCAGGGATGGGAGGCTACACCTTC
CDR3aa: CASSESGMGGYTF
j_gene: TRBJ1-2
v_gene: TRBV2
abundance: .
d_gene: .

CDR3nt: TGTGCCAGCAACAGACCCGGGACAGGAACCTACGAGCAGTACTTC
CDR3aa: CASNRPGTGTYEQYF
j_gene: TRBJ2-7
v_gene: TRBV6-5
abundance: .
d_gene: TRBD1

CDR3nt: TGTGCCAGCAGCCGCCCCGAGCGGGGCCTTCTGGGAGATACGCAGTATTTT
CDR3aa: CASSRPERGLLGDTQYF
j_gene: TRBJ2-3
v_gene: TRBV5-4
abundance: few
d_gene: TRBD2

CDR3nt: TGCGCCAGCAGCTTGGCCAACACAAGGGGGCTAATGAACACTGAAGCTTTCTTT
CDR3aa: CASSLANTRGLMNTEAFF
j_gene: TRBJ1-1
v_gene: TRBV5-1
abundance: .
d_gene: TRBD1

CDR3nt: TGTGCCAGCAGCCATCACGGGAACGAGCAGTACTTC
CDR3aa: CASSHHGNEQYF
j_gene: TRBJ2-7
v_gene: TRBV3-1/TRBV3-2
abundance: few
d_gene: .

CDR3nt: TGTGCCAGCAGCTCTAACAGGGTGGGGAGCAATCAGCCCCAGCATTTT
CDR3aa: CASSSNRVGSNQPQHF
j_gene: TRBJ1-5
v_gene: TRBV7-2
abundance: .
d_gene: .

CDR3nt: TGTGCCAGCAGCTTAGTGAGGGCGGGGGGGTACAATGAGCAGTTCTTC
CDR3aa: CASSLVRAGGYNEQFF
j_gene: TRBJ2-1
v_gene: TRBV7-2
abundance: .
d_gene: TRBD2

CDR3nt: TGTGCCAGCAGTCCCCCCAGGGCTCTCTATGGCTACACCTTC
CDR3aa: CASSPPRALYGYTF
j_gene: TRBJ1-2
v_gene: TRBV28
abundance: .
d_gene: .

CDR3nt: TGTGCCATCAGTGGGTCGACAGGGAACAATCAGCCCCAGCATTTT
CDR3aa: CAISGSTGNNQPQHF
j_gene: TRBJ1-5
v_gene: TRBV10-3
abundance: .
d_gene: TRBD1

CDR3nt: TGCGCCAGCAGTGGGAGTTATTCACCCCTCCACTTT
CDR3aa: CASSGSYSPLHF
j_gene: TRBJ1-6
v_gene: TRBV10-1
abundance: .
d_gene: .

CDR3nt: TGTGCCAGCAAGACGACGGGGAACACTGAAGCTTTCTTT
CDR3aa: CASKTTGNTEAFF
j_gene: TRBJ1-1
v_gene: TRBV12-3/TRBV12-4
abundance: .
d_gene: .

CDR3nt: TGCGCCAGCAGCCGGGACAGGGTCTATGGCTACACCTTC
CDR3aa: CASSRDRVYGYTF
j_gene: TRBJ1-2
v_gene: TRBV10-1
abundance: .
d_gene: TRBD1

CDR3nt: TGTGCCAGCAGCCGCCTGGGACAGGGTTCCCACGAGCAGTACTTC
CDR3aa: CASSRLGQGSHEQYF
j_gene: TRBJ2-7
v_gene: TRBV14
abundance: .
d_gene: TRBD1

CDR3nt: TGTGCCAGTACCGGACAGGTGAACACCGGGGAGCTGTTTTTT
CDR3aa: CASTGQVNTGELFF
j_gene: TRBJ2-2
v_gene: TRBV19
abundance: .
d_gene: TRBD1

CDR3nt: TGCGCCAGCAGCTTGCGGTTAGCGGGGGGTAGTGAGCAGTTCTTC
CDR3aa: CASSLRLAGGSEQFF
j_gene: TRBJ2-1
v_gene: TRBV5-1
abundance: .
d_gene: TRBD2

CDR3nt: TGTGCCAGCAGCTTGGCCCAGGGACTGTTGCAAGAGACCCAGTACTTC
CDR3aa: CASSLAQGLLQETQYF
j_gene: TRBJ2-5
v_gene: TRBV5-4
abundance: .
d_gene: .

CDR3nt: TGTGCCAGCAGCGTTGCGGGGCTCTACACAGATACGCAGTATTTT
CDR3aa: CASSVAGLYTDTQYF
j_gene: TRBJ2-3
v_gene: TRBV9
abundance: .
d_gene: .

CDR3nt: TGTGCCAGCAGTTTAGTTACAGGAGTCGGGGCCAACGTCCTGACTTTC
CDR3aa: CASSLVTGVGANVLTF
j_gene: TRBJ2-6
v_gene: TRBV6-2/TRBV6-3
abundance: .
d_gene: .

CDR3nt: TGTGCCAGCTCACCAGACAGGGGCGCTAACTATGGCTACACCTTC
CDR3aa: CASSPDRGANYGYTF
j_gene: TRBJ1-2
v_gene: TRBV18
abundance: .
d_gene: TRBD1

CDR3nt: TGTGCCAGCAGCTTGGCCGGGACAGGGGGTCCTAGCACAGATACGCAGTATTTT
CDR3aa: CASSLAGTGGPSTDTQYF
j_gene: TRBJ2-3
v_gene: TRBV5-6
abundance: .
d_gene: TRBD1

CDR3nt: TGTGCCAGCAGCTTAGGGGACAGGGGGCTGGTTCAGCCCCAGCATTTT
CDR3aa: CASSLGDRGLVQPQHF
j_gene: TRBJ1-5
v_gene: TRBV7-9
abundance: .
d_gene: TRBD1

CDR3nt: TGTGCCAGCACCTCCGGACAGGGGGCTGGGGAGCAGTACTTC
CDR3aa: CASTSGQGAGEQYF
j_gene: TRBJ2-7
v_gene: TRBV4-2
abundance: .
d_gene: TRBD1

CDR3nt: TGTGCCAGCAGCCAAGGGGACATCTACAATGAGCAGTTCTTC
CDR3aa: CASSQGDIYNEQFF
j_gene: TRBJ2-1
v_gene: TRBV14
abundance: .
d_gene: .

CDR3nt: TGTGCCAGCAGCTTACCGGGGACAATCTACAATGAGCAGTTCTTC
CDR3aa: CASSLPGTIYNEQFF
j_gene: TRBJ2-1
v_gene: TRBV7-3
abundance: .
d_gene: .

CDR3nt: TGTGCCAGCAGCTTAGACCAGGAAAGCTACAATGAGCAGTTCTTC
CDR3aa: CASSLDQESYNEQFF
j_gene: TRBJ2-1
v_gene: TRBV11-2
abundance: .
d_gene: .

CDR3nt: TGCGCCAGCAGCTTGGAGAGGTCAAACACTGAAGCTTTCTTT
CDR3aa: CASSLERSNTEAFF
j_gene: TRBJ1-1
v_gene: TRBV5-1
abundance: .
d_gene: .

CDR3nt: TGTGCCTGGAGTCCTACAGGGGGCTCAGTTGAAGCTTTCTTT
CDR3aa: CAWSPTGGSVEAFF
j_gene: TRBJ1-1
v_gene: TRBV30
abundance: .
d_gene: TRBD1

CDR3nt: TGTGCCAGCAGCCGGGAGGGGGCCTCCAATTCACCCCTCCACTTT
CDR3aa: CASSREGASNSPLHF
j_gene: TRBJ1-6
v_gene: TRBV6-5
abundance: .
d_gene: TRBD1

CDR3nt: TGTGCCAGCAGCTTATTGGGACTAGCGAACGGTGAGCAGTTCTTC
CDR3aa: CASSLLGLANGEQFF
j_gene: TRBJ2-1
v_gene: TRBV7-3
abundance: .
d_gene: TRBD2

CDR3nt: TGTGCCAGTAGTATAGATCCGGACAGTCACTCTGGAAACACCATATATTTT
CDR3aa: CASSIDPDSHSGNTIYF
j_gene: TRBJ1-3
v_gene: TRBV19
abundance: .
d_gene: .

CDR3nt: TGTGCCAGCAGTGAAGCGCTTCGACAGGGCTACACCTTC
CDR3aa: CASSEALRQGYTF
j_gene: TRBJ1-2
v_gene: TRBV2
abundance: .
d_gene: .

CDR3nt: TGTGCCAGCAGCTCGACAGGGAGCAATCAGCCCCAGCATTTT
CDR3aa: CASSSTGSNQPQHF
j_gene: TRBJ1-5
v_gene: TRBV7-8
abundance: .
d_gene: TRBD1

CDR3nt: TGTGCCAGCAGCACAGGAAACACCATATATTTT
CDR3aa: CASSTGNTIYF
j_gene: TRBJ1-3
v_gene: TRBV7-2
abundance: .
d_gene: .